The 18 T cell receptor beta chains presented below share a single source sample, sequenced in a study of human T cells and chemical hapten exposure (dated by TCRdb to the early 2020s). This specimen's time point label, interpreted: healthy volunteer bleed at 2 weeks. Total RNA was extracted from unfractionated whole blood that had been collected in Tempus Blood RNA tubes. To prepare the library, RACE was applied. The sequencer was a NextSeq 500. The public reads were reprocessed in TCRdb via fastp at Q25 and MiXCR, keeping in-frame beta chains. One record per CDR3 amino acid sequence lists the most common genes and DNA. The sample table lists some 93,000 distinct CDR3 sequences, about 8.7% of them with a count of one. Of the sample, 2.9% is held by the ten largest clones. The sample taken for sequencing was whole blood. Every receptor here comes from a female donor in good health. Some clones in this sample may be carry-over from other donors' samples.

The V call is TRBV20-1, the J call TRBJ1-2, with D possibly being TRBD1 (5 bases). The CDR3 is 11 residues long. CDR1 DFQATT and CDR2 SNEGSKA come from the germline V gene (reference sequence). Trimming cost V 7 bases and J 2 bases, with 8 bases left between them. The CDR3 here is CSGGTNYGYTF. The DNA for the CDR3 is TGCAGTGGGGGGACCAACTATGGCTACACCTTC.

A few counts support this clonotype. The rearrangement joins TRBV23-1 to TRBJ2-5; possible D gene TRBD2, 6 bases. TRBV23-1 is treated as an ORF (open reading frame) with a function not yet certain. The germline V and J ends were trimmed by 3 bases and 0 bases, with 23 bases remaining between them. The CDR3 is 19 amino acids. CDR3: CASSQDRREPHYHQETQYF. DNA of the CDR3: TGCGCCAGCAGTCAGGATCGGAGGGAGCCACATTACCACCAAGAGACCCAGTACTTC.

This chain joins TRBV12-5 and TRBJ2-1; D ambiguous. The CDR3 extends over 14 amino acids. Germline V gives CDR1 LGHNT, CDR2 FRNRAP. Trimming cost V 1 base and J 1 base, with 5 bases left between them. The CDR3 is CASGLDSSYNEQFF. CDR3 in DNA: TGTGCTAGTGGTTTGGACAGTTCCTACAATGAGCAGTTCTTC.

This clonotype was seen more than once but under ten times. The V and J genes are TRBV15 and TRBJ1-5; TRBD1 might be the D (5 bases). V lost 0 bases and J 9 bases, leaving 6 bases between the germline ends. This CDR3 spans 12 amino acids. Germline V gives CDR1 LNHNV, CDR2 YYDKDF (reference sequence). CDR3 sequence: CATSRDQGPQHF. CDR3 bases: TGTGCCACCAGCAGAGACCAGGGGCCCCAGCATTTT. The full variable domain, its missing parts supplied by reference TRBV15 and TRBJ1-5, is DAMVIQNPRYQVTQFGKPVTLSCSQTLNHNVMYWYQQKSSQAPKLLFHYYDKDFNNEADTPDNFQSRRPNTSFCFLDIRSPGLGDTAMYLCATSRDQGPQHFGDGTRLSIL.

The V call is TRBV27, the J call TRBJ2-3; weak D call: TRBD2 (6 bases). CDR1 and CDR2 (germline): MNHEY, SMNVEV (reference sequence). This CDR3 has 15 amino acids. V was pared by 10 bases and J by 2 bases, with 19 bases between. CDR3 nucleotides: TGTGCCACTCTCCCGGGGGAGGAATCCACAGATACGCAGTATTTT. The encoded protein is CATLPGEESTDTQYF.

This clonotype was counted many times. This sequence joins TRBV10-3 and TRBJ1-1; no firm D call. This CDR3 region has 14 residues. Trimming removed 0 bases at V and 11 bases at J, with 16 bases between. CDR1 ENHRY and CDR2 SYGVKD come from the germline V gene. The CDR3 loop is CAISESGVPGVAFF. CDR3 nucleotides: TGTGCCATCAGTGAGTCGGGAGTACCGGGTGTTGCTTTCTTT.

This clonotype was detected only a few times. This rearrangement joins TRBV11-3 to TRBJ1-1; D gene uncertain. The CDR3 consists of 13 residues. V was cut by 2 bases and J by 2 bases, with 6 bases left in between. The germline V gene encodes CDR1 SGHNT and CDR2 YENEEA. The chain's CDR3 is CASSLLVNTEAFF. The CDR3 nucleotides read TGTGCCAGCAGCTTATTAGTAAACACTGAAGCTTTCTTT.

This chain connects TRBV20-1 to TRBJ1-2, with D possibly being TRBD1 (6 bases). CDR1 is DFQATT and CDR2 is SNEGSKA in the germline V gene (reference sequence). CDR3 size: 13 residues. The CDR3 spells CSVKQGRNYGYTF. In DNA form, the CDR3 reads TGCAGCGTGAAGCAGGGGAGGAACTATGGCTACACCTTC.

V and J are TRBV4-1 and TRBJ2-1, with 10 bases matching TRBD2. Germline-derived CDR1 and CDR2 are MGHRA and YSYEKL. The V gene end was trimmed by 5 bases and the J gene end by 9 bases; junction bases not matched to a gene: 13. The CDR3 covers 16 residues. The CDR3 is CASSTYPSGRIGEQFF. The CDR3 region has the DNA TGCGCCAGCAGCACCTACCCTAGCGGGAGAATCGGTGAGCAGTTCTTC.

This clonotype was detected only a few times. This chain links TRBV20-1 with TRBJ1-5; D is unclear. Germline V gene lookup returns CDR1 DFQATT and CDR2 SNEGSKA (reference sequence). V lost 0 bases to trimming and J lost 7 bases, with 10 bases between them. The CDR3 has 13 residues. CDR3 amino acids: CSAREGAGQPQHF. The CDR3 DNA follows: TGCAGTGCTAGAGAAGGAGCCGGGCAGCCCCAGCATTTT.

The chain has TRBV27 and TRBJ2-7; D unresolved. Per the germline V gene, CDR1 is MNHEY and CDR2 is SMNVEV (reference sequence). There are 13 residues in the CDR3. With 5 bases removed from V and 3 bases from J, the gap between germline ends came to 11 bases. The CDR3 reads CASSTEPRYEQYF. In nucleotides, the CDR3 is TGTGCCAGCAGTACCGAACCCCGCTACGAGCAGTACTTC.

This clonotype was recorded at least ten times. This chain links TRBV6-1 with TRBJ2-1, with 11 positions matching TRBD2. Germline V gives CDR1 MNHNS, CDR2 SASEGT. Trimming removed 8 bases from V and 7 bases from J; junction bases left unmatched: 16. The CDR3 loop spans 17 amino acids. CDR3 sequence reads: CASGRGLAGPGGNEQFF. Here the CDR3 DNA reads TGTGCCAGCGGACGAGGACTAGCGGGTCCTGGGGGGAATGAGCAGTTCTTC.

V gene TRBV6-1 combines with J gene TRBJ1-5, with D possibly matching TRBD1 (6 bases). V lost 4 bases to trimming and J lost 6 bases, with 13 bases between them. The CDR3 consists of 14 residues. CDR1 MNHNS and CDR2 SASEGT come from the germline V gene. Written as DNA, the CDR3 is TGTGCCAGCAGTGGGGCGGGGGCGGGTCAGCCCCAGCATTTT. Its translation is CASSGAGAGQPQHF.

This clonotype has only a few counts. The chain links TRBV6-2 or TRBV6-3 to TRBJ2-2, with D unresolved. The length of the CDR3 is 13 residues. Trimming pared 0 bases from V and 8 bases from J, leaving 7 bases between. In germline, CDR1 is MNHEY, CDR2 SVGEGT. Here the CDR3 reads CASSYSISGELFF. CDR3 coding DNA: TGTGCCAGCAGTTACTCGATATCTGGGGAGCTGTTTTTT.

For the CDR3, the DNA is TGTGCCACTTTCGACCAATTGGGCACTGAAGCTTTCTTT. As protein: CATFDQLGTEAFF. V gene TRBV19 combines with J gene TRBJ1-1; D unresolved. Trimming removed 10 bases from V and 4 bases from J, with 16 bases in between. Germline values: CDR1 LNHDA, CDR2 SQIVND (reference sequence). The CDR3 is made up of 13 amino acids.

The sample holds many counts of this clonotype. CDR3 protein: CSVHVGLAAADTQYF. CDR3 sequence (DNA): TGCAGCGTTCATGTGGGACTAGCGGCCGCAGATACGCAGTATTTT. The chain joins TRBV29-1 to TRBJ2-3; the match to TRBD2 covers 11 bases. V gave up 5 bases and J gave up 4 bases; unmatched junction bases: 8. Germline assignment: CDR1 SQVTM and CDR2 ANQGSEA. This CDR3 is 15 amino acids long.

There are a few counts of this clonotype. The rearrangement links TRBV29-1 to TRBJ2-7, with a tentative D call TRBD1 (6 bases). Germline V CDR1 and CDR2: SQVTM, ANQGSEA. The CDR3 is 12 residues long. V lost 4 bases and J lost 1, with 8 bases in between. Here the CDR3 DNA reads TGCAGCGTTGCCGACAGGTCCTACGAGCAGTACTTC. Translating it yields CSVADRSYEQYF.

This clonotype was recorded a few times. The rearrangement joins TRBV6-5 to TRBJ1-2; TRBD1 might be the D (6 bases). This CDR3 comprises 13 residues. V was clipped by 6 bases and J by 7 bases, with 15 bases between them. Germline-derived CDR1 and CDR2 are MNHEY and SVGAGI. CDR3 sequence reads: CASRRDRLTGYTF. The CDR3 region has the DNA TGTGCCAGCAGACGAGACAGGTTAACTGGCTACACCTTC.